The next 10 T cell receptor beta chains were all read from a single sample in a study of response to subunit inactivated influenza vaccine. TCRdb independently ran MiXCR on the RT-PCR reads; one entry per CDR3 protein. Altogether hundreds of thousands of distinct CDR3 sequences are present, 15% to 19% being singletons, with the ten largest covering approximately 10%. The input for sequencing was PBMCs from blood, taken about 13 days after vaccination. All receptors come from a man aged 45-65 years who received an inactivated influenza vaccine.

The J gene is TRBJ1-2, the V gene TRBV19; maybe TRBD1 (5 bases). CDR3 size: 15 residues. V shed 3 bases and J shed 4 bases, with 15 bases lying between them. Germline-derived CDR1 and CDR2 are LNHDA and SQIVND (reference sequence). CDR3: CASSIGTGAVYGYTF. The CDR3, as DNA: TGTGCCAGTAGTATTGGAACCGGGGCCGTCTATGGCTACACCTTC.

The chain joins TRBV6-5 to TRBJ2-5, with 8 bases fitting TRBD2. The V gene end was trimmed by 0 bases and the J gene end by 2 bases; junction bases not matched to a gene: 8. The CDR3 loop spans 17 amino acids. The germline V gene has CDR1 MNHEY and CDR2 SVGAGI. The CDR3 region is CASSYSPGGRGQETQYF. The CDR3 DNA reads as TGTGCCAGCAGTTACTCCCCGGGGGGGAGGGGTCAAGAGACCCAGTACTTC.

The gene calls are TRBV5-1 and TRBJ2-1, with 7 bases aligning to TRBD2. This CDR3 spans 18 amino acids. V lost 4 bases, J lost 0 bases, and 13 bases stayed unmatched. Germline lookup yields CDR1 SGHRS and CDR2 YFSETQ. CDR3 sequence (DNA): TGCGCCAGCAGCCCCCGGGACTACTCCTTAAGCTCCTACAATGAGCAGTTCTTC. Its translation: CASSPRDYSLSSYNEQFF.

V usage is TRBV20-1 and J usage is TRBJ2-2, with 7 bases matching TRBD2. The junction had 10 bases not matched to a gene; V was cut back by 7 bases and J by 5 bases. CDR1 and CDR2 from the germline V gene are DFQATT and SNEGSKA (reference sequence). The CDR3 contains 14 residues. CDR3 in amino acids: CSVRGRVGTGELFF. The CDR3 DNA reads as TGCAGTGTCCGGGGGAGGGTCGGAACCGGGGAGCTGTTTTTT.

The rearrangement links TRBV6-2 or TRBV6-3 to TRBJ1-2, with D tentatively TRBD1 (6 bases). The CDR3 has 13 amino acids. Germline values: CDR1 MNHEY, CDR2 SVGEGT. Trimming took 6 bases from V and 2 from J, leaving 10 bases between them. DNA of the CDR3: TGTGCCAGCAGAGACGGACAGAACTATGGCTACACCTTC. Amino acid sequence: CASRDGQNYGYTF.

The V gene is TRBV20-1, the J gene TRBJ2-3, with 7 bases identical to TRBD1. The germline gives CDR1 DFQATT, CDR2 SNEGSKA (reference sequence). Trimming at V came to 4 bases and at J to 6 bases, leaving 7 bases not matched to a gene. The length of the CDR3 is 13 residues. CDR3 DNA: TGCAGTGCTACAACACAGGGGTTCGATACGCAGTATTTT. Its protein is CSATTQGFDTQYF.

This clonotype was picked up a small number of times. The V gene is TRBV7-2, the J gene TRBJ2-1, with 9 bases aligning to TRBD1. The CDR3 covers 15 residues. J was trimmed by 4 bases and V by 5 bases; bases with no gene match: 6. Germline CDR1 SGHTA, CDR2 FQGNSA. CDR3 residues: CASSRDRGDYNEQFF. The CDR3 DNA reads TGTGCCAGCAGCCGTGACAGGGGGGATTACAATGAGCAGTTCTTC. The variable domain in full, completed from reference TRBV7-2 and TRBJ2-1, reads GAGVSQSPSNKVTEKGKDVELRCDPISGHTALYWYRQSLGQGLEFLIYFQGNSAPDKSGLPSDRFSAERTGGSVSTLTIQRTQQEDSAVYLCASSRDRGDYNEQFFGPGTRLTVL.

This clonotype was counted only a few times. The chain recombines TRBV7-2 with TRBJ1-4; TRBD1 matches at 9 bases. Germline CDR1 and CDR2: SGHTA and FQGNSA. The CDR3 is 15 residues long. Trimming removed 3 bases from V and 8 bases from J; junction bases left unmatched: 7. CDR3 sequence (DNA): TGTGCCAGCAGCTTGCAGACAGGGGGTAGAGAAAAACTGTTTTTT. This encodes CASSLQTGGREKLFF.

This chain connects TRBV7-6 to TRBJ2-5, with a weak D call TRBD1 (6 bases). This CDR3 comprises 15 residues. In germline, CDR1 is SGHVS, CDR2 FNYEAQ. V gave up 0 bases and J gave up 2 bases, with 10 bases separating them. In DNA, the CDR3 is TGTGCCAGCAGCTTAGCGCCGGGACATCAAGAGACCCAGTACTTC. Translation: CASSLAPGHQETQYF.

At least ten counts were recorded for this clonotype. The rearrangement uses TRBV28 and TRBJ2-5; D is unclear. The CDR3 has 13 residues. With 8 bases removed from V and 0 bases from J, the gap between germline ends came to 10 bases. Germline V gene lookup returns CDR1 MDHEN and CDR2 SYDVKM. CDR3 sequence (DNA): TGTGCCAGCCGCAGGATTTACCAAGAGACCCAGTACTTC. Protein sequence: CASRRIYQETQYF.